This TCR beta chain originates from a study of molecular identifiers for immune sequencing clone quantification. Whole-study results and caveats: A shared barcode on identical TCR molecules could lead to underestimated sizes for highly expanded clones. Over 99% of effector molecules, yet under 1% of naive-cell molecules, were held by clones above 20 RNA copies.

Sorted cells numbering roughly 19,000 to 1,000,000, with 10%, 30% or 50% RNA, yielded the naive CD8 libraries. Sorting was used to obtain naive CD8 T cells (CD8+CD4-CCR7+CD45RA+). Trimming pared 2 bases from V and 0 bases from J, leaving 10 bases between. The CDR3 loop spans 15 amino acids. CDR1 and CDR2 from the germline V gene are MNHEY and SVGEGT. TCRdb re-derived calls from the PCR reads in MiXCR, one entry per CDR3 protein. The data contain approximately 680,000 distinct CDR3 sequences, about 25% of them singletons. Details on this clonotype: Its antigen is still unknown.

This chain joins TRBV6-2 or TRBV6-3 and TRBJ1-2; no clear D. This sequence was found in a human donor in good health. Some libraries in this study had Jurkat cell RNA spiked in. Material for sequencing was naive CD8+ T cells from blood, with Jurkat cell RNA spiked in. Specified subset: FACS-sorted CD8+CD4-CCR7+CD45RA+ naive T cells. This chain's CDR3 is CASSYDWRANYGYTF. The CDR3 DNA reads TGTGCCAGCAGTTACGACTGGAGAGCTAACTATGGCTACACCTTC.